Below are 20 T cell receptor beta chains sequenced from a single sample in a study of blood T cell repertoires in COVID-19. Sequencing used immunoSEQ multiplex PCR; TCRdb keeps in-frame clones, though not all of them. The data contain roughly 260,000 clones, 70% to 90% of them singletons. The source material was peripheral blood. These receptors all stem from a woman aged 40 to 50 with acute or convalescent COVID-19.

The gene calls are TRBV6-5 and TRBJ1-2; D gene ambiguous. In germline, CDR1 is MNHEY, CDR2 SVGAGI. The CDR3 has 15 residues. V gave up 2 bases and J gave up 0 bases, with 10 bases separating them. The chain's CDR3 is CASSYDGQANYGYTF. The CDR3 nucleotides read TGTGCCAGCAGTTACGATGGGCAAGCTAACTATGGCTACACCTTC.

The chain links TRBV7-9 to TRBJ2-1, with 7 bases that match TRBD1. The CDR3 contains 16 residues. The germline CDR1 and CDR2 sequences are SEHNR and FQNEAQ (reference sequence). The trim removed 4 bases at V and 8 bases at J, leaving 14 bases unmatched. CDR3 amino acids: CASSSYLTGRYDEQFF. The CDR3, as DNA: TGTGCCAGCAGCTCCTACTTGACAGGGCGTTACGATGAGCAGTTCTTC.

The chain is built from TRBV6-5 and TRBJ2-7; D perhaps matches TRBD1 (6 bases). Germline V gene data show CDR1 as MNHEY and CDR2 as SVGAGI. The CDR3 is made up of 15 amino acids. V shed 5 bases and J shed 0 bases, with 14 bases lying between them. CDR3 DNA sequence: TGTGCCAGCAGTCGCCGCAGGGGTATCTCCTACGAGCAGTACGTC. The encoded protein is CASSRRRGISYEQYV.

This clone was seen only once. The chain links TRBV11-2 to TRBJ1-2; TRBD1 aligns across 11 bases. This CDR3 comprises 16 residues. With 4 bases clipped from V and 5 bases from J, the junction kept 9 bases outside the gene matches. Germline V gives CDR1 SGHAT, CDR2 FQNNGV. As DNA, the CDR3 is TGTGCCAGCAGCTACCGCGGGACAGGGGGTTGGTATGGCTACACCTTC. This sequence encodes CASSYRGTGGWYGYTF. The entire variable domain, with the rest obtained from reference TRBV11-2 and TRBJ1-2, is as follows: EAGVAQSPRYKIIEKRQSVAFWCNPISGHATLYWYQQILGQGPKLLIQFQNNGVVDDSQLPKDRFSAERLKGVDSTLKIQPAKLEDSAVYLCASSYRGTGGWYGYTFGSGTRLTVV.

The chain combines TRBV19 with TRBJ1-1; D unresolved. CDR3 size: 13 residues. Deletions cut 6 bases from V and 7 bases from J, with 15 bases between. CDR1 is LNHDA and CDR2 is SQIVND in the germline V gene (reference sequence). The CDR3 sequence: CASSPLSGIEAFF. The CDR3 DNA sequence: TGTGCCAGTAGCCCCCTCAGCGGGATTGAAGCTTTCTTT.

This sequence joins TRBV6-5 and TRBJ1-3; 9 nucleotides line up with TRBD1. CDR1 and CDR2 (germline): MNHEY, SVGAGI. This CDR3 spans 16 amino acids. J lost 0 bases, V lost 4 bases, and 4 bases had no gene match. DNA for the CDR3: TGTGCCAGCAGTTCCACAGGGGGCAACTCTGGAAACACCATATATTTT. Amino acids: CASSSTGGNSGNTIYF.

V and J are TRBV5-1 and TRBJ1-6; no definite D call. The CDR3 runs to 14 residues. Trimming removed 0 bases at V and 8 bases at J, with 9 bases between. The germline CDR1 and CDR2 sequences are SGHRS and YFSETQ. CDR3 loop: CASSLDGADSPLHF. The DNA of the CDR3 is TGCGCCAGCAGCTTGGATGGTGCGGATTCACCCCTCCACTTT.

V usage is TRBV29-1 and J usage is TRBJ1-5, with TRBD1 matching over 12 bases. CDR1 is SQVTM, CDR2 ANQGSEA, per germline. With V trimmed by 6 bases and J by 9 bases, 15 bases remained unmatched. CDR3 length equals 16 residues. CDR3 loop: CSVQEGTGGSEVPQHF. CDR3 DNA: TGCAGCGTGCAAGAAGGGACAGGGGGCTCCGAGGTGCCCCAGCATTTT.

This chain's CDR3 is CASSLQRGGPNEQFF. CDR3 nucleotides: TGCGCCAGCAGCTTGCAGCGGGGGGGCCCCAATGAGCAGTTCTTC. The rearrangement joins TRBV5-1 to TRBJ2-1, with 10 bases fitting TRBD2. Germline CDR1 reads SGHRS; CDR2 reads YFSETQ. The J segment lost 6 bases and the V segment lost 1 base, leaving 4 bases of the junction unmatched. The CDR3 has 15 residues.

The chain links TRBV11-1 to TRBJ1-6; 9 bases are shared with TRBD1. CDR1 and CDR2 from the germline V gene are SGHAT and FQDESV (reference sequence). J was trimmed by 9 bases and V by 1 base; bases with no gene match: 4. The CDR3 runs 15 residues. The CDR3 DNA is TGTGCCAGCAGCTTAGGAGTGACAGGGGGTTCACCCCTCCACTTT. Its protein is CASSLGVTGGSPLHF.

This sequence joins TRBV10-3 and TRBJ1-6; 8 nucleotides line up with TRBD1. This CDR3 contains 15 residues. V dropped 3 bases and J dropped 10; count of bases not matched to a gene: 8. CDR1 and CDR2 from the germline V gene are ENHRY and SYGVKD. CDR3 sequence (DNA): TGTGCCATCAGTGAAGCAGGGGGCATAAGCTCACCCCTCCACTTT. Translated, it gives CAISEAGGISSPLHF.

The chain recombines TRBV15 with TRBJ2-2, with 8 bases matching TRBD2. Trimming removed 5 bases from V and 6 bases from J; junction bases left unmatched: 8. Germline loops: CDR1 LNHNV, CDR2 YYDKDF (reference sequence). The CDR3 is made up of 15 amino acids. The CDR3 spells CATSRPGGGAGELFF. Here the CDR3 DNA reads TGTGCCACCAGCCGACCCGGGGGGGGAGCCGGGGAGCTGTTTTTT.

This chain joins TRBV10-1 and TRBJ2-1, with D possibly matching TRBD2 (6 bases). The germline V and J ends were trimmed by 4 bases and 4 bases, with 14 bases remaining between them. CDR3 size: 15 residues. CDR1 is WNHNN and CDR2 is SYGVQD in the germline V gene (reference sequence). The CDR3 region has the DNA TGCGCCAGCAGTGTGAGCAGACGGGGGTACAATGAGCAGTTCTTC. Translated: CASSVSRRGYNEQFF.

The V gene is TRBV19, the J gene TRBJ1-1; unclear D gene. The length of the CDR3 is 15 residues. V lost 0 bases and J 6 bases, leaving 14 bases between the germline ends. Germline CDR1 reads LNHDA; CDR2 reads SQIVND (reference sequence). The CDR3 is CASSIDFRMAAEAFF. The DNA for the CDR3 is TGTGCCAGTAGTATAGATTTTAGGATGGCGGCTGAAGCTTTCTTT.

This clone was seen just once. This chain joins TRBV12-3 or TRBV12-4 and TRBJ2-7, with D uncertain. V dropped 6 bases and J dropped 7 bases, with 13 bases sitting between them. The CDR3 is 12 residues long. For the CDR3, the DNA is TGTGCCAGCAGCCCTTCAGGTCTGGAGCAGTACGTC. This translates into CASSPSGLEQYV.

The rearrangement links TRBV12-5 to TRBJ1-5; 8 nucleotides align to TRBD1. V lost 0 bases to trimming and J lost 7 bases; unmatched junction nucleotides: 17. The CDR3 has 19 residues. Germline CDR1 LGHNT, CDR2 FRNRAP. In DNA form, the CDR3 reads TGTGCTAGTGGTTTGGTACTATCAATTGAGGACAGGGTGGTCCAGCCCCAGCATTTT. It encodes CASGLVLSIEDRVVQPQHF.

This clone has just one count. The CDR3 DNA reads as TGTGCCAGCAGCCACATGACAGGGGGCGCGGCGGGAAACACCATATATTTT. Translated: CASSHMTGGAAGNTIYF. The chain uses TRBV7-8 and TRBJ1-3, with 10 bases lining up with TRBD1. Germline assignment: CDR1 SGHVS and CDR2 FQNEAQ. The CDR3 length is 17 residues. The J segment lost 4 bases and the V segment lost 5 bases, leaving 11 bases of the junction unmatched.

The chain couples TRBV19 to TRBJ2-3; 10 positions agree with TRBD2. J lost 5 bases, V lost 5 bases, and 7 bases had no gene match. Per germline, CDR1 LNHDA and CDR2 SQIVND (reference sequence). The CDR3 is made up of 15 amino acids. CDR3 in DNA: TGTGCCAGTAGTCCACGGACTAGCGGTTTAGATACGCAGTATTTT. Protein: CASSPRTSGLDTQYF.

This clone was counted a single time. The chain uses TRBV11-1 and TRBJ2-3; D uncertain. V lost 1 base and J 2 bases, leaving 7 bases between the germline ends. CDR1 is SGHAT and CDR2 is FQDESV in the germline V gene (reference sequence). The CDR3 sequence is 14 residues long. The CDR3 sequence: CASSLVANTDTQYF. The CDR3 DNA follows: TGTGCCAGCAGCTTAGTAGCCAACACAGATACGCAGTATTTT.

The chain couples TRBV5-1 to TRBJ1-1; 7 bases agree with TRBD1. Per the germline V gene, CDR1 is SGHRS and CDR2 is YFSETQ. V gave up 5 bases and J gave up 5 bases; unmatched junction bases: 6. This CDR3 comprises 13 residues. The CDR3 DNA is TGCGCCAGCAGTCGACAGGGCGAAACTGAAGCTTTCTTT. Translated: CASSRQGETEAFF.